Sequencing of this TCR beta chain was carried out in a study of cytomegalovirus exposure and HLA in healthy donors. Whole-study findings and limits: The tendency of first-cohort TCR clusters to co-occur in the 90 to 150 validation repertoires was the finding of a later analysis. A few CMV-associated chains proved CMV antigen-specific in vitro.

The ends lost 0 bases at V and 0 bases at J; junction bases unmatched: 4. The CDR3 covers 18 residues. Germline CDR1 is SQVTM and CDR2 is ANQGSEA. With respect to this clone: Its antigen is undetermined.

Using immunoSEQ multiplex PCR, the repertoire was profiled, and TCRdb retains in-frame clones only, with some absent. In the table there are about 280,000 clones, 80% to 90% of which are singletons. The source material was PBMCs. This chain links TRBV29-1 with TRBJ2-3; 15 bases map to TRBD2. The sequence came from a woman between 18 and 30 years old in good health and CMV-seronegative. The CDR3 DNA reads TGCAGCGTTGAAGACCCCGGACTAGCGGGAGGGAGCACAGATACGCAGTATTTT. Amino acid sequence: CSVEDPGLAGGSTDTQYF.